The T cell receptor beta chain described here comes from a study of T cells in Graves' hyperthyroidism and ophthalmopathy. Between the trimmed V and J ends, which lost 0 bases and 8 bases, there was a span of 17 bases. This CDR3 has 15 amino acids. Germline loops: CDR1 SGDLS, CDR2 YYNGEE. RNA transcripts provided the source from which TCR beta CDR3 regions were amplified. Initially, a first-round RT-PCR of the TCR CDR3 employed the HTBI primer set. MiXCR was run by TCRdb on the multiplex PCR reads, yielding one entry per CDR3 protein. The sample contains 800,000 or so distinct CDR3 sequences, 38% of which appear only once. This clonotype came up a few times. Antigen: not known. Investigators excluded patients with uncontrolled infection, other autoimmune disease, pregnancy or lactation. Each 10 ml fresh peripheral blood draw supplied the PBMCs. Whole-study results and caveats: The model anticipated ophthalmopathy a median about 7 months pre-onset.

V gene TRBV9 combines with J gene TRBJ1-1; a possible D gene is TRBD1 (5 bases). This TCR derives from a man aged 18 to 29 with Graves' hyperthyroidism. Sequencing was carried out using blood. CDR3 in amino acids: CASSVDAGHDREAFF. As DNA, the CDR3 is TGTGCCAGCAGCGTAGACGCAGGACACGATCGGGAAGCTTTCTTT.